This T cell receptor (beta chain) was retrieved from a study of tumor and adjacent non-tumor tissue in lung cancer. Worth noting for this clonotype: One end of the junction is discordant with germline, which a read error may explain.

The germline V gene has CDR1 DFQATT and CDR2 SNEGSKA (reference sequence). The CDR3 runs to 16 residues. The library came from three nested PCR rounds adapted from ARM-PCR protocols. TCRdb re-derived calls from the multiplex PCR reads in MiXCR, one entry per CDR3 protein. This sample has about 76,000 distinct CDR3 sequences, with 70% to 90% found just once. No cell sorting was done before RNA was extracted from the tissue. This non-tumor lung sample came from over 3 cm beyond the tumor edge. The source material was distant non-tumor lung tissue. The V gene is TRBV20-1, the J gene TRBJ2-1; D ambiguous. This sequence originates from a man aged 60 to 69 with non-small cell lung cancer. In nucleotides, the CDR3 is TGTAGTGCTAGGCATAGTAGTCTGTCGTCCTACAATGAGCAGTTCTTC. This codes for CSARHSSLSSYNEQFF.